Below, 10 T cell receptor beta chains from the same sample are listed, as sequenced in a study of T cells expressing NK-cell markers. Using the 5' RACE reads, TCRdb records one entry per CDR3 protein without DNA. This table holds 400,000 to 550,000 distinct CDR3 sequences. The sample taken for sequencing was blood T cells: a sorted CD56 or NKG2C T cell subset, CD4+ or CD8+ T cells, or bulk PBMC T cells (not recorded which). These receptor sequences come from a woman aged 18 to 75 in good health.

The rearrangement joins TRBV12-3 or TRBV12-4 to TRBJ1-2. The CDR3 loop spans 15 amino acids. CDR3 loop: CASSQGPTGPHGYTF.

The CDR3 sequence is CAWSARDRSLRAYNEQFF. This sequence joins TRBV30 and TRBJ2-1; TCRdb names TRBD1, which stays unverified in the absence of DNA. CDR3 length: 18 residues. The germline CDR1 and CDR2 sequences are GTSNPN and SVGIG (reference sequence).

J is TRBJ1-1 and V is TRBV7-2. This CDR3 is built from 14 residues. CDR1 and CDR2 from the germline V gene are SGHTA and FQGNSA. The CDR3 sequence: CASSRPSGNTEAFF.

The chain carries TRBV4-2 and TRBJ1-4. CDR3 length: 16 residues. Germline loops: CDR1 LGHNA, CDR2 YNFKEQ. The CDR3: CASSPGTALSNEKLFF.

The chain couples TRBV20-1 to TRBJ1-2; TCRdb outputs TRBD1, but without DNA this stays unchecked. Germline CDR1 DFQATT, CDR2 SNEGSKA (reference sequence). The CDR3 length is 13 residues. The CDR3: CSASPEKGYGYTF.

This chain connects TRBV5-1 to TRBJ2-5. The CDR3 contains 11 residues. Germline CDR1 and CDR2: SGHRS and YFSETQ. This chain's CDR3 is CASSSQGAQYF.

V and J are TRBV6-2 or TRBV6-3 and TRBJ1-5; the D call from TCRdb, TRBD1, cannot be confirmed without DNA. Looked up from germline, CDR1 is MNHEY and CDR2 is SVGEGT. The CDR3 has 13 residues. CDR3 sequence: CASSWTEYQPQHF.

The chain joins TRBV14 to TRBJ2-1; TCRdb returns TRBD1, unconfirmable since there is no DNA. The CDR3 spans 16 residues. CDR1 and CDR2 from the germline V gene are SGHDN and FVKESK. CDR3: CASSRSGTGRYNEQFF.

V is TRBV4-3 and J is TRBJ2-1; TCRdb proposes TRBD2, but this gene call is untestable without DNA. Germline V gene lookup returns CDR1 LGHNA and CDR2 YSLEER. The CDR3 runs to 17 residues. The CDR3 is CASSQDPPSGAYNEQFF.

The chain employs TRBV2 and TRBJ1-6. The CDR3 totals 13 residues. Germline CDR1 reads SNHLY; CDR2 reads FYNNEI. CDR3: CASSELANSPLHF.